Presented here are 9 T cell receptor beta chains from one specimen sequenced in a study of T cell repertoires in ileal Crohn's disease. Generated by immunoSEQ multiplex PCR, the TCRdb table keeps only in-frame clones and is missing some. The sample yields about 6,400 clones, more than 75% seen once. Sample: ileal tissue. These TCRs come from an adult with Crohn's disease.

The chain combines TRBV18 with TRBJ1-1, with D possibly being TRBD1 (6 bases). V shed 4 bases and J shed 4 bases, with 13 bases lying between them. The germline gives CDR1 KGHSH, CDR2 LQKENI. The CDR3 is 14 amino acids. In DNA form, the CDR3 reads TGTGCCAGCTCACATTCCAACAGGGTCACTGAAGCTTTCTTT. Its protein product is CASSHSNRVTEAFF.

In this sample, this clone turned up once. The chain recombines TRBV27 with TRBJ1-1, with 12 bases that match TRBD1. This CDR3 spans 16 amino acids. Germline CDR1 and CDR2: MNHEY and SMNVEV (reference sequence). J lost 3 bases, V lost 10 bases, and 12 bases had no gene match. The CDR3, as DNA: TGTGCCATACGACTGGGACAGGGGGCGGTGGACACTGAAGCTTTCTTT. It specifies CAIRLGQGAVDTEAFF.

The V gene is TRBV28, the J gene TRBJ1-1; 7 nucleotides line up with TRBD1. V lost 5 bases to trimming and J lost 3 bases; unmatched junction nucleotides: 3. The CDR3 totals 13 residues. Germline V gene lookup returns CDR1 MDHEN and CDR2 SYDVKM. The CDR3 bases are TGTGCCAGCAGTGGCACAGGGGACACTGAAGCTTTCTTT. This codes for CASSGTGDTEAFF.

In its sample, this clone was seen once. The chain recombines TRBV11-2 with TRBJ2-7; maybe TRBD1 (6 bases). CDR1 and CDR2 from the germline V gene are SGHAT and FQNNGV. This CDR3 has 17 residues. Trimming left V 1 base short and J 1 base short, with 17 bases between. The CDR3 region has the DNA TGTGCCAGCAGCTTAGCTTTCACAGGGATCGGGTCCTACGAGCAGTACTTC. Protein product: CASSLAFTGIGSYEQYF.

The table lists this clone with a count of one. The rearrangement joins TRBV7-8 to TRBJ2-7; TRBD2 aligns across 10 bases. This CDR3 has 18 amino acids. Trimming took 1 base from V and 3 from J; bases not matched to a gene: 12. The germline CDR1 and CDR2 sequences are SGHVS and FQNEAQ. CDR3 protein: CASSLGAAPRTSGYEQYF. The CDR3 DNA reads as TGTGCCAGCAGCTTAGGTGCAGCACCGAGGACTAGCGGCTACGAGCAGTACTTC.

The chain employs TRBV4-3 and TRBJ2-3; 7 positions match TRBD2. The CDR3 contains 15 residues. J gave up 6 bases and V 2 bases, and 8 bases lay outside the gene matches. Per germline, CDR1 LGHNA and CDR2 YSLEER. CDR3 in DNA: TGCGCCAGCAGCCAAAGGGCCCGGGGAGGGGATACGCAGTATTTT. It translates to CASSQRARGGDTQYF.

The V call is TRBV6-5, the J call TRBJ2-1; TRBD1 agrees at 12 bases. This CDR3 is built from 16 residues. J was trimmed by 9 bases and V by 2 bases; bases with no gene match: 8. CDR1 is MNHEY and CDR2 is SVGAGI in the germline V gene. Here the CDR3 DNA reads TGTGCCAGCAGTTACCGCGGGACAGGGGGCTTCGGTGAGCAGTTCTTC. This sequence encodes CASSYRGTGGFGEQFF.

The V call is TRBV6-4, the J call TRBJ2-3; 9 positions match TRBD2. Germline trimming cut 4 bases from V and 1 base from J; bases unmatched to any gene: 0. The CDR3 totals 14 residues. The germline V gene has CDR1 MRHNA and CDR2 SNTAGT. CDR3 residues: CASSVAGGTDTQYF. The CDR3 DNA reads TGTGCCAGCAGTGTAGCGGGAGGCACAGATACGCAGTATTTT.

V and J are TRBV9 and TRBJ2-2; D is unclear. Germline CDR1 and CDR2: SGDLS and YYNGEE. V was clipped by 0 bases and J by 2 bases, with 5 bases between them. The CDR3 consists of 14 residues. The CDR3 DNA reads TGTGCCAGCAGCGTAGCGGTAAACACCGGGGAGCTGTTTTTT. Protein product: CASSVAVNTGELFF. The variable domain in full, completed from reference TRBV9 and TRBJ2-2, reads DSGVTQTPKHLITATGQRVTLRCSPRSGDLSVYWYQQSLDQGLQFLIQYYNGEERAKGNILERFSAQQFPDLHSELNLSSLELGDSALYFCASSVAVNTGELFFGEGSRLTVL.